This T cell receptor beta chain came from a study of T cell changes during pregnancy in multiple sclerosis (dated by TCRdb to about 2019). Study-wide context: In women with multiple sclerosis, the researchers looked at how the T cell repertoire shifted as pregnancy progressed.

For this chain, trimming is 6 bases at the V end and 0 bases at the J end, and the number of junction bases without a gene match is 6. Reading the germline V gene gives CDR1 WSHSY and CDR2 SAAADI. CDR3 length: 16 amino acids, cysteine to phenylalanine. Kept here is only the CDR3 DNA, which spans 48 bases and is read in frame from base 1. Only one count was recorded for this clone. It has no known antigen specificity. No per-base quality is available; no much larger clone lies one base away. The receptor library was made with the immunoSEQ multiplex PCR assay. This immuneACCESS table, as held by TCRdb, lists in-frame sequences with V and J called but not all clones. Of the missing ones, under half trace to an unresolved V gene in checked studies; the others have no known cause. This sample gives around 64,000 clones in total; more than 85% of them show up just once. The ten largest account for 2.6% of the sample.

The chain couples TRBV10-2 to TRBJ2-7; TRBD2 fits 12 bases in the junction. This TCR was sampled from a female donor with multiple sclerosis, enrolled in a pregnancy study. This specimen was CD8+ T cells from peripheral blood mononuclear cells, taken in the third trimester of pregnancy. CDR3 loop: CASSALAGGFSYEQYF. The nucleotide sequence reads as follows: TGCGCCAGCAGCGCACTAGCGGGAGGCTTCTCCTACGAGCAGTACTTC.